Sequencing of this TCR beta chain was carried out in a study of breast tumors, draining lymph nodes, adjacent tissues. Overall study results and limits: Findings are consistent with lymph node origin and intratumoral expansion of most tumor T cells. Luminal-like breast cancer showed significantly higher tumor–nontumor repertoire similarity than basal-like. Compared with lymph nodes, tumors were less diverse; compared with nontumor tissue, more. Tumor T cell lymph node origin was a supported hypothesis, not proven.

Germline loops: CDR1 MDHEN, CDR2 SYDVKM. Trimming left V 5 bases short and J 2 bases short, with 14 bases between. The CDR3 extends over 15 amino acids. The lymph nodes were axillary draining lymph nodes from breast cancer patients. About this clonotype itself: What it binds is unknown.

One entry per CDR3 protein results from TCRdb running MiXCR on the multiplex PCR reads. The table has under 150,000 distinct CDR3 sequences, around 20% seen once; the top ten hold roughly 2%. The sample taken for sequencing was axillary lymph node tissue. The V call is TRBV28, the J call TRBJ2-3; D unresolved. The TCR comes from a female donor with breast cancer. Some clones in this sample may be carry-over from other donors' samples. The CDR3 loop is CASSTPDPFTDTQYF. CDR3 bases: TGTGCCAGCAGTACTCCGGACCCCTTCACAGATACGCAGTATTTT.